The sequence of this T cell receptor (beta chain) was determined in a study of tumor-infiltrating lymphocytes in primary liver carcinoma. Unsorted whole blood served as the source of blood RNA, and germline DNA was extracted as well. Chronic HBV infection, which was untreated, was present in the patients. cDNA specific to TCR beta was made from approximately 500 ng of total RNA, with a constant-region primer employed for priming. ARM-PCR, slightly modified, supplied the TCR beta libraries through three nested multiplex PCR rounds. Primers for the first two PCR rounds were TRBV1-TRBV30 forward primers and a C-beta reverse primer (roughly 10 cycles per round). TCRdb processed the multiplex PCR reads anew with MiXCR; each CDR3 protein has one entry. Here the sample spans nearly 200,000 distinct CDR3 sequences, around 60% being singletons. The CDR3 is 16 residues long. Looked up from germline, CDR1 is SGHAT and CDR2 is FQNNGV.

Concerning this clonotype: Its ends do not fully match the called genes, so a read error is possible.

The TCR originated in a woman aged 55-75 years with primary liver carcinoma and hepatitis B virus infection. The rearrangement uses TRBV11-2 and TRBJ1-1; D is uncertain. The sequenced sample consisted of peripheral blood. For the CDR3, the DNA is TGTGTCAGCATCTTAGATCTTTGGGCCACGAACACTGAAGCTTTCTTT. It is translated as CVSILDLWATNTEAFF.